A single sample is the source of the 24 T cell receptor beta chains below, sequenced in a study of immune cell composition in non-small cell lung cancer. TCRdb's table, derived via immunoSEQ multiplex PCR, lists solely in-frame clones and lacks some. The sample carries 2,500 or so clones, roughly 82% recorded once. The sequenced sample was lung tumor tissue. The receptors derive from a human donor with non-small cell lung cancer.

The rearrangement links TRBV4-1 to TRBJ1-2; tentatively, D is TRBD1 (6 bases). Germline CDR1 and CDR2: MGHRA and YSYEKL. V gave up 1 base and J gave up 3 bases, with 15 bases separating them. The CDR3 contains 16 residues. In nucleotides, the CDR3 is TGCGCCAGCAGCCAAGGGGCAGGGGTCGAGGACTATGGCTACACCTTC. This sequence encodes CASSQGAGVEDYGYTF.

This clone is a singleton in its sample. The chain joins TRBV5-5 to TRBJ1-2, with 7 nucleotides matching TRBD1. The CDR3 has 16 amino acids. CDR1 and CDR2 from the germline V gene are SGHKS and YYEKEE (reference sequence). The V gene end was trimmed by 0 bases and the J gene end by 8 bases; junction bases not matched to a gene: 13. As DNA, the CDR3 is TGTGCCAGCAGCTTGGCCTTGACAGGGAGTGCTCGGGGCTACACCTTC. Protein sequence: CASSLALTGSARGYTF.

V and J are TRBV5-8 and TRBJ2-3, with 10 bases matching TRBD2. V was pared by 0 bases and J by 6 bases, with 4 bases of the junction left unmatched. In germline, CDR1 is SGHTS, CDR2 YDEGEE. The CDR3 sequence is 15 residues long. The DNA of the CDR3 is TGTGCCAGCAGCTTGGGGACTAGCGGACCGGATACGCAGTATTTT. It translates to CASSLGTSGPDTQYF.

This chain joins TRBV19 and TRBJ2-7; the D gene is possibly TRBD2 (5 bases). CDR3 size: 14 residues. The germline V gene encodes CDR1 LNHDA and CDR2 SQIVND (reference sequence). V was trimmed by 3 bases and J by 3 bases, leaving 12 bases between them. In nucleotides, the CDR3 is TGTGCCAGTAGTATGAAGCCCGGGATCTACGAGCAGTACTTC. Protein: CASSMKPGIYEQYF.

This clone was observed once. V is TRBV5-6 and J is TRBJ1-4, with 9 bases fitting TRBD1. The germline CDR1 and CDR2 sequences are SGHDT and YYEEEE. The CDR3 runs to 14 residues. V shed 4 bases and J 8 bases; nucleotides not matched to a gene: 6. CDR3 amino acids: CASSLTGGLEKLFF. The DNA for the CDR3 is TGTGCCAGCAGCCTGACAGGGGGTTTGGAAAAACTGTTTTTT.

This clone is termed large. This sequence joins TRBV6-5 and TRBJ2-4; TRBD2 agrees at 9 bases. The germline gives CDR1 MNHEY, CDR2 SVGAGI. The CDR3 has 14 residues. V dropped 2 bases and J dropped 5; count of bases not matched to a gene: 1. This chain's CDR3 is CASSYGGRENIQYF. The CDR3 region has the DNA TGTGCCAGCAGTTACGGCGGGAGGGAAAACATTCAGTACTTC.

The V gene is TRBV5-1, the J gene TRBJ2-2; 9 bases line up with TRBD2. The V gene end was trimmed by 7 bases and the J gene end by 5 bases; junction bases not matched to a gene: 6. The CDR3 totals 14 residues. In germline, CDR1 is SGHRS, CDR2 YFSETQ. The CDR3 loop reads CASFSGSGTGELFF. Here the CDR3 DNA reads TGCGCCAGCTTTAGCGGGAGCGGAACCGGGGAGCTGTTTTTT.

This clone was detected only a few times. The J gene is TRBJ2-2, the V gene TRBV6-5; D perhaps matches TRBD1 (6 bases). CDR3 size: 15 residues. V lost 5 bases and J 0 bases, leaving 10 bases between the germline ends. Germline CDR1 and CDR2: MNHEY and SVGAGI. CDR3 protein: CASSTGTTNTGELFF. For the CDR3, the DNA is TGTGCCAGCAGTACAGGGACAACGAACACCGGGGAGCTGTTTTTT.

This rearrangement joins TRBV11-2 to TRBJ2-4, with 7 bases lining up with TRBD1. Per germline, CDR1 SGHAT and CDR2 FQNNGV. The V segment lost 4 bases and the J segment 0 bases; nucleotides outside the gene matches: 6. This CDR3 comprises 16 residues. The CDR3 DNA sequence: TGTGCCAGCAGCTCCAGACAGGGAATAGCCAAAAACATTCAGTACTTC. It is translated as CASSSRQGIAKNIQYF.

The chain joins TRBV19 to TRBJ2-2; a possible D gene is TRBD1 (6 bases). The V and J ends lost 5 bases and 5 bases respectively, with 18 bases between them. Germline CDR1 LNHDA, CDR2 SQIVND (reference sequence). This CDR3 contains 16 residues. The DNA of the CDR3 is TGTGCCAGTAGTTTTATACTCCGGGACATTACCGGGGAGCTGTTTTTT. Translated: CASSFILRDITGELFF.

The CDR3 reads CASRRHSGGYTF. CDR3 nucleotides: TGTGCCAGCAGAAGACACTCAGGCGGCTACACCTTC. The chain carries TRBV25-1 and TRBJ1-2; D gene unclear. The CDR3 runs 12 residues. The V gene lost 6 bases and the J gene lost 8 bases, with 13 bases spanning the gap. Germline CDR1 reads MGHDK; CDR2 reads SYGVNS.

This clone has just one count. CDR3 in amino acids: CASSWGLAAGGQNIQYF. DNA of the CDR3: TGTGCCAGCAGCTGGGGACTAGCGGCGGGGGGACAAAACATTCAGTACTTC. The chain couples TRBV5-4 to TRBJ2-4, with 11 bases fitting TRBD2. CDR1 is SGHNT and CDR2 is YYREEE in the germline V gene (reference sequence). The V gene end was trimmed by 3 bases and the J gene end by 5 bases; junction bases not matched to a gene: 10. The CDR3 has 17 residues.

There are a few counts of this clone. This chain joins TRBV25-1 and TRBJ2-4; perhaps TRBD1 as D (6 bases). Per germline, CDR1 MGHDK and CDR2 SYGVNS. The CDR3 has 18 amino acids. The ends were cut back, 1 base at V and 7 bases at J, with 23 bases in the middle. The CDR3 here is CASSESRTGQMMWNIQYF. The CDR3 DNA sequence: TGTGCCAGCAGTGAATCTCGAACCGGACAGATGATGTGGAACATTCAGTACTTC. Filled out from reference TRBV25-1 and TRBJ2-4, the complete variable domain reads EADIYQTPRYLVIGTGKKITLECSQTMGHDKMYWYQQDPGMELHLIHYSYGVNSTEKGDLSSESTVSRIRTEHFPLTLESARPSHTSQYLCASSESRTGQMMWNIQYFGAGTRLSVL.

The chain has TRBV29-1 and TRBJ2-3; D might be TRBD1 (5 bases). CDR1 is SQVTM, CDR2 ANQGSEA, per germline. CDR3 length equals 14 residues. V was shortened by 6 bases and J by 4 bases, with 17 bases between the two germline ends. CDR3 region: CSVYGHPQADTQYF. The CDR3 nucleotides are TGCAGCGTCTACGGACATCCACAGGCAGATACGCAGTATTTT.

The CDR3, as DNA: TGTGCCAGCAGTTTATCTGACAGCAGCCAAGAGACCCAGTACTTC. Residues: CASSLSDSSQETQYF. The rearrangement links TRBV28 to TRBJ2-5; D possibly corresponds to TRBD1 (5 bases). Germline CDR1 reads MDHEN; CDR2 reads SYDVKM. The CDR3 is 15 amino acids. Deletions cut 1 base from V and 1 base from J, with 10 bases between.

The chain is built from TRBV7-9 and TRBJ1-2, with a tentative D call TRBD1 (6 bases). There are 14 residues in the CDR3. The ends were cut back, 5 bases at V and 6 bases at J, with 16 bases in the middle. CDR1 and CDR2 (germline): SEHNR, FQNEAQ (reference sequence). This CDR3 reads CASSQHREGHGYTF. As DNA, the CDR3 is TGTGCCAGCAGCCAGCACAGGGAAGGCCATGGCTACACCTTC.

This clone was detected once. This chain joins TRBV19 and TRBJ2-2, with D maybe TRBD1 (6 bases). V lost 1 base and J lost 4, with 10 bases in between. This CDR3 is built from 15 residues. The germline V gene has CDR1 LNHDA and CDR2 SQIVND (reference sequence). CDR3 sequence: CASSIVEGGTGELFF. CDR3 DNA: TGTGCCAGTAGTATAGTTGAAGGGGGCACCGGGGAGCTGTTTTTT.

The chain links TRBV19 to TRBJ1-5, with 7 bases aligning to TRBD1. Losses at the gene ends were 0 bases for V and 3 bases for J; bases not matched to a gene: 11. Germline CDR1 LNHDA, CDR2 SQIVND (reference sequence). The CDR3 totals 18 residues. The CDR3 sequence is CASSIESGTGVYNQPQHF. The DNA for the CDR3 is TGTGCCAGTAGTATAGAGAGTGGTACAGGGGTTTACAATCAGCCCCAGCATTTT. Filled out from reference TRBV19 and TRBJ1-5, the complete variable domain reads DGGITQSPKYLFRKEGQNVTLSCEQNLNHDAMYWYRQDPGQGLRLIYYSQIVNDFQKGDIAEGYSVSREKKESFPLTVTSAQKNPTAFYLCASSIESGTGVYNQPQHFGDGTRLSIL.

The genes are TRBV11-2 and TRBJ2-4, with 7 bases aligning to TRBD1. V shed 5 bases, J shed 0 bases, and the junction held 7 bases outside the gene matches. The germline V gene encodes CDR1 SGHAT and CDR2 FQNNGV. The CDR3 loop spans 16 amino acids. As DNA, the CDR3 is TGTGCCAGCAGCGGGAGACAGGGTTTAGCCAAAAACATTCAGTACTTC. It specifies CASSGRQGLAKNIQYF.

This chain connects TRBV15 to TRBJ2-1, with D perhaps matching TRBD2 (6 bases). The germline V gene encodes CDR1 LNHNV and CDR2 YYDKDF (reference sequence). This CDR3 has 15 amino acids. Trimming cost V 1 base and J 5 bases, with 12 bases left between them. The CDR3 protein is CATSRGGTLNNEQFF. The CDR3 nucleotides are TGTGCCACCAGCAGAGGCGGGACTCTAAACAATGAGCAGTTCTTC.

The chain has TRBV19 and TRBJ1-6; unclear D gene. V lost 5 bases and J 11 bases, leaving 7 bases between the germline ends. This CDR3 has 11 amino acids. Germline V gives CDR1 LNHDA, CDR2 SQIVND (reference sequence). DNA for the CDR3: TGTGCCAGTAGTCGCGGGGCACCCCTCCACTTT. This translates into CASSRGAPLHF.

The CDR3 nucleotides read TGTGCCAGCAGCTTACCTCCGAACACTGAAGCTTTCTTT. It specifies CASSLPPNTEAFF. The J gene is TRBJ1-1, the V gene TRBV7-9; D remains ambiguous. The CDR3 sequence is 13 residues long. Per the germline V gene, CDR1 is SEHNR and CDR2 is FQNEAQ (reference sequence). The ends were cut back, 2 bases at V and 1 base at J, with 5 bases in the middle. The full variable domain, its missing parts supplied by reference TRBV7-9 and TRBJ1-1, is DTGVSQNPRHKITKRGQNVTFRCDPISEHNRLYWYRQTLGQGPEFLTYFQNEAQLEKSRLLSDRFSAERPKGSFSTLEIQRTEQGDSAMYLCASSLPPNTEAFFGQGTRLTVV.

The chain is built from TRBV19 and TRBJ2-3; 7 nucleotides line up with TRBD2. The germline V gene has CDR1 LNHDA and CDR2 SQIVND (reference sequence). V lost 1 base to trimming and J lost 2 bases; unmatched junction nucleotides: 15. The CDR3 runs 19 residues. This CDR3 is CASSIGIGRGLGLTDTQYF. CDR3 coding DNA: TGTGCCAGTAGTATAGGAATTGGGCGCGGACTAGGACTCACAGATACGCAGTATTTT.

The chain joins TRBV19 to TRBJ2-6; TRBD1 aligns across 10 bases. Trimming took 4 bases from V and 0 from J; bases not matched to a gene: 0. CDR3 length: 16 residues. Germline V gene sequence: CDR1 LNHDA, CDR2 SQIVND (reference sequence). CDR3 coding DNA: TGTGCCAGTAGTAGGACAGGGGGCTCTGGGGCCAACGTCCTGACTTTC. This gives the protein CASSRTGGSGANVLTF.